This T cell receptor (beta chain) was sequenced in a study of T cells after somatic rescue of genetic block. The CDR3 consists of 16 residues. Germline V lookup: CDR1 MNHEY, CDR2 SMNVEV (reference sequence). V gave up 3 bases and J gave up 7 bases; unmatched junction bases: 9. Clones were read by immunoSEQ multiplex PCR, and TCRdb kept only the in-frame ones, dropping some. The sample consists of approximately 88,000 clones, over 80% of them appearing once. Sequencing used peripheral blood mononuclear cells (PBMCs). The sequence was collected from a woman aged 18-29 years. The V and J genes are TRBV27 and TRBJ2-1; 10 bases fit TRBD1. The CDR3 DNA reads TGTGCCAGCAGTTTGGCTTTTGGGACAGGGGAAAATGAGCAGTTCTTC. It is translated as CASSLAFGTGENEQFF.